This T cell receptor beta chain derives from a study of cytomegalovirus exposure and HLA in healthy donors. Libraries were prepared by immunoSEQ multiplex PCR; TCRdb keeps only in-frame clonotypes and omits some of them. The sample has 45,000 to 65,000 clones, 85% to 95% seen once; the top ten hold over 1.5%. Study results and limitations: Despite most TCR sequences being rare, some public TCRs occurred in many donors.

The donors were in the approximately 110-subject validation cohort; that cohort was separate from the approximately 730-subject first cohort. Germline-derived CDR1 and CDR2 are SGHTA and FQGNSA. The CDR3 contains 15 residues. V gave up 5 bases and J gave up 2 bases, with 13 bases separating them. With regard to this clone: The antigen is unknown.

The clonotype was recovered from a woman under 30 in good health and CMV-seropositive. Sequencing was done on a sample of PBMCs. This chain links TRBV7-2 with TRBJ1-3; possible D gene TRBD1, 6 bases. In DNA form, the CDR3 reads TGTGCCAGCAGCCCAGGGGAAGGGGCTGGAAACACCATATATTTT. This sequence encodes CASSPGEGAGNTIYF.